These T cell receptor beta chains were read from a single sample in a study of CD8 T cells in Susac syndrome. In TCRdb, the immunoSEQ multiplex PCR reads were re-called with MiXCR into one record per CDR3 protein. The table records 400,000 to 550,000 distinct CDR3 sequences, around 85% of them present only once. What was sequenced was CD8+ T cells from PBMCs. These receptors all stem from a human donor with multiple sclerosis. CDR3s include the opening cysteine and the closing phenylalanine or tryptophan.

TRBJ1-1 | TRBV5-8 | CASSSRGSTEAFF
TRBJ2-2 | TRBV6-2/TRBV6-3 | CASSNPPGAGELFF
TRBJ2-7 | TRBV20-1 | CSAKGLGQESYEQYF
TRBJ2-7 | TRBV3-1 | CASSQAPGPYEQYF
TRBJ2-1 | TRBV7-9 | CASSALLQVQGSNEQFF
TRBJ1-1 | TRBV20-1 | CSARDAGLSTEAFF
TRBJ2-2 | TRBV27 | CASSPSWGASTGELFF
TRBJ2-7 | TRBV4-1 | CASSHLATESSYEQYF
TRBJ1-1 | TRBV4-1 | CASSQARGGDSQAFF
TRBJ1-2 | TRBV9 | CASRNMEWGYTF
TRBJ2-3 | TRBV27 | CASSLNAGSTDTQYF
TRBJ1-1 | TRBV2 | CASSDTVTGGFHTEAFF
TRBJ2-7 | TRBV6-1 | CAASRGPTYEQYF
TRBJ1-5 | TRBV19 | CASSTRGWGNQPQHF
TRBJ1-5 | TRBV30 | CAWSVFPNRADQPQHF
TRBJ1-6 | TRBV7-9 | CASVRPRSPLHF
TRBJ2-1 | TRBV24-1 | CATSDRGQGANNEQFF
TRBJ2-2 | TRBV5-6 | CASSLVRTGELFF
TRBJ2-5 | TRBV27 | CASSLFPSGGAWQETQYF
TRBJ2-3 | TRBV6-5 | CASSYNLAGGGDTQYF
TRBJ1-1 | TRBV12-5 | CASVRAGGTEAFF
TRBJ2-1 | TRBV4-2 | CASSQELAGFYNEQFF
TRBJ1-1 | TRBV27 | CASSPQGFTEAFF
TRBJ1-2 | TRBV6-1 | CASRQQGARGYTF
TRBJ2-7 | TRBV6-2/TRBV6-3 | CASSYVYEQYF
TRBJ2-3 | TRBV27 | CASSFSRETDTQYF
TRBJ1-6 | TRBV6-1 | CASSQGREGFSPLHF
TRBJ2-3 | TRBV5-5 | CASSVDRGEEDTQYF
TRBJ2-7 | TRBV11-2 | CASSLTPGTALSRLAVYEQYF
TRBJ2-3 | TRBV5-1 | CASLGADTQYF
TRBJ2-3 | TRBV6-1 | CASSKGTDTQYF
TRBJ2-7 | TRBV6-1 | CASTTGGPYEQYF
TRBJ2-1 | TRBV27 | CASSTTGVGFF
TRBJ2-7 | TRBV12-3/TRBV12-4 | CASSPWTRFSYEQYF
TRBJ2-2 | TRBV30 | CAWKVAGGHTGELFF
TRBJ2-3 | TRBV7-9 | CASSSRRAGETDTQYF
TRBJ2-1 | TRBV11-2 | CASSSTYGANRNTYEQFF
TRBJ2-1 | TRBV11-2 | CASSPGASGGVGHNEQFF
TRBJ2-3 | TRBV7-9 | CASSLVRGFTDTQYF
TRBJ2-7 | TRBV4-1 | CASSHLSGAAYEQYF
TRBJ1-1 | TRBV29-1 | CSVADRTEAFF
TRBJ2-1 | TRBV10-3 | CATQGGSYNEQFF
TRBJ2-1 | TRBV9 | CASSPWGSGSINEQFF
TRBJ2-2 | TRBV12-3/TRBV12-4 | CASSLAEGITNTGELFF
TRBJ2-1 | TRBV19 | CASSIKEAGYNEQFF
TRBJ2-3 | TRBV27 | CASSLSIFDTQYF
TRBJ1-1 | TRBV12-3/TRBV12-4 | CASSPGHPGRGTEAFF
TRBJ2-1 | TRBV28 | CASSLTGRSQQFF
TRBJ1-1 | TRBV6-2/TRBV6-3 | CASSTGSPEAFF
TRBJ1-4 | TRBV2 | CASRRLGPINEKLFF
TRBJ1-4 | TRBV7-2 | CASSLHLGEKLFF
TRBJ1-1 | TRBV6-5 | CASRLQEGTEAFF
TRBJ2-1 | TRBV6-5 | CASSYSLGGAAYNEQFF